This T cell receptor beta chain was retrieved from a study of cytomegalovirus exposure and HLA in healthy donors. Broader study findings: In a later analysis, parvovirus B19, influenza, CMV and Epstein-Barr virus appeared linked to several top co-occurrence clusters. Highly shared variants forming one cluster were likely a sequencing artifact. Relative to equally common others, HLA-associated TCR beta chains showed greater clonal expansion in a later analysis.

The primer mix had 60 Vbeta and 13 Jbeta primers. Clones were sequenced by immunoSEQ multiplex PCR, and TCRdb holds only the in-frame ones, with some missing. The sample carries 150,000 to 200,000 clones, about 70% recorded once. In the case of this clone: The target antigen is unknown.

CDR3 length equals 13 residues. The V and J ends lost 2 bases and 7 bases respectively, with 11 bases between them. Germline V gene data show CDR1 as LNHDA and CDR2 as SQIVND (reference sequence). The specimen was PBMCs. This chain connects TRBV19 to TRBJ1-1, with unresolved D. This TCR was sampled from a woman in her 30s in good health and CMV-seronegative. CDR3 bases: TGTGCCAGTAGTATACGAGTACCCCTTGAAGCTTTCTTT. This encodes CASSIRVPLEAFF. The full variable domain, with the rest looked up from reference TRBV19 and TRBJ1-1, is DGGITQSPKYLFRKEGQNVTLSCEQNLNHDAMYWYRQDPGQGLRLIYYSQIVNDFQKGDIAEGYSVSREKKESFPLTVTSAQKNPTAFYLCASSIRVPLEAFFGQGTRLTVV.